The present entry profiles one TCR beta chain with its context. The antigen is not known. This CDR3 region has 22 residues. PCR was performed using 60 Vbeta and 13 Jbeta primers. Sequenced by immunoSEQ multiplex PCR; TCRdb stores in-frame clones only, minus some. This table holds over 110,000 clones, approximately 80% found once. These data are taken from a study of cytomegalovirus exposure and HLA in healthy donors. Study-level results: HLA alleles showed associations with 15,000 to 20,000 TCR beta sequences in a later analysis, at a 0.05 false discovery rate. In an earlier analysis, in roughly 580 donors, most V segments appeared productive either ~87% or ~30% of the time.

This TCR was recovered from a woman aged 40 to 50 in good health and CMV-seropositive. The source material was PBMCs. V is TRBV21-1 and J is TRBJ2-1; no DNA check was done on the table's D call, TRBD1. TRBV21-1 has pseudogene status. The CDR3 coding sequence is TGTGCCAGCAGCAAAAGGGGCCTGGGCAGGTATTTCCCCTCGAGCTCCTACAATGAGCAGTTCTTC. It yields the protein CASSKRGLGRYFPSSSYNEQFF.